The 8 T cell receptor beta chains reported below all come from one sample, sequenced in a study of Ad26.COV2.S vaccination and SARS-CoV-2 variants. Produced via immunoSEQ multiplex PCR; TCRdb's table is partial and in-frame only. This table holds roughly 460,000 clones, roughly nine tenths found once. Stated treatment: 15 to 20 received Ad26.COV2.S at low or high dose, single or two shots; roughly 5 received placebo; per-sample allocation not given. Sampling was performed 63 days after the first vaccine or placebo injection. Specimen: peripheral blood, collected in a trial of Ad26.COV2.S vaccine versus placebo. Receptors originate from a person between 18 and 60 years old who received the Ad26.COV2.S COVID-19 vaccine or a placebo.

The rearrangement joins TRBV11-2 to TRBJ1-2; D remains unclear. CDR3 length: 16 residues. Between the trimmed V and J ends, which lost 5 bases and 5 bases, there was a span of 21 bases. Germline CDR1 reads SGHAT; CDR2 reads FQNNGV. CDR3 loop: CASSQPLWERTYGYTF. CDR3 nucleotides: TGTGCCAGCAGCCAGCCTTTGTGGGAAAGAACGTATGGCTACACCTTC.

The chain is built from TRBV6-5 and TRBJ1-1; 8 bases line up with TRBD1. Germline-derived CDR1 and CDR2 are MNHEY and SVGAGI. CDR3 size: 15 residues. V gave up 5 bases and J gave up 9 bases; unmatched junction bases: 14. As DNA, the CDR3 is TGTGCCAGCAGTATCTCGGACAGGGTCTCGGTCCAAGCTTTCTTT. Translation gives CASSISDRVSVQAFF.

J is TRBJ2-1 and V is TRBV4-2; D gene uncertain. Trimming removed 2 bases from V and 0 bases from J, with 8 bases in between. The CDR3 is made up of 15 amino acids. In germline, CDR1 is LGHNA, CDR2 YNFKEQ. The CDR3 nucleotides read TGTGCCAGCAGCCAAACTCCGAGCTCCTACAATGAGCAGTTCTTC. Translation: CASSQTPSSYNEQFF.

The chain uses TRBV7-2 and TRBJ1-3, with D maybe TRBD1 (5 bases). The CDR3 totals 15 residues. CDR1 is SGHTA and CDR2 is FQGNSA in the germline V gene. V dropped 4 bases and J dropped 0 bases, with 10 bases sitting between them. CDR3 DNA sequence: TGTGCCAGCAGCTGGGACGGAAGCTCTGGAAACACCATATATTTT. Amino acids: CASSWDGSSGNTIYF.

CDR3 sequence: CASSRDSTNEQFF. CDR3 DNA sequence: TGTGCCAGCAGCCGGGACTCCACCAATGAGCAGTTCTTC. The chain employs TRBV2 and TRBJ2-1; D possibly corresponds to TRBD2 (6 bases). Germline V gene sequence: CDR1 SNHLY, CDR2 FYNNEI. The CDR3 extends over 13 amino acids. V lost 6 bases to trimming and J lost 6 bases, with 12 bases between them. The whole variable domain, filled in from reference TRBV2 and TRBJ2-1, reads EPEVTQTPSHQVTQMGQEVILRCVPISNHLYFYWYRQILGQKVEFLVSFYNNEISEKSEIFDDQFSVERPDGSNFTLKIRSTKLEDSAMYFCASSRDSTNEQFFGPGTRLTVL.

The J gene is TRBJ2-7, the V gene TRBV27; 7 bases agree with TRBD1. The J segment lost 4 bases and the V segment lost 6 bases, leaving 15 bases of the junction unmatched. The CDR3 runs to 16 residues. Germline V gives CDR1 MNHEY, CDR2 SMNVEV (reference sequence). This chain's CDR3 is CASSDPASGTAYEQYF. CDR3 nucleotide sequence: TGTGCCAGCAGCGACCCAGCCTCCGGGACAGCATACGAGCAGTACTTC.

With regard to this clone: The junction does not match germline at one end; this may be a read error. This chain connects TRBV11-1 to TRBJ2-7, with 8 bases identical to TRBD1. This CDR3 has 14 amino acids. Germline lookup yields CDR1 SGHAT and CDR2 FQDESV (reference sequence). CDR3 nucleotide sequence: TGTGCCAGCAGCTTAGAACACCCCACAGGGGGTATTCGCTTC. Translation gives CASSLEHPTGGIRF.

This chain uses TRBV7-9 with TRBJ2-1, with D unresolved. V lost 0 bases and J lost 7, with 10 bases in between. Germline V CDR1 and CDR2: SEHNR, FQNEAQ (reference sequence). The CDR3 loop spans 14 amino acids. As DNA, the CDR3 is TGTGCCAGCAGCTTAGCTATAGGTGTGAATGAGCAGTTCTTC. Translation gives CASSLAIGVNEQFF.